A single sample gave rise to the 26 T cell receptor beta chains below, sequenced in a study of beta chain features in type 1 diabetes. cDNA synthesis used the whole RNA isolate, giving expressed TCRB sequences. Assay: immunoSEQ multiplex PCR; the TCRdb copy retains only in-frame clones and omits some. The sample yields about 230,000 clones, about 9.3% seen once. The sample was naive CD4+ T cells from blood. The receptors here all came from a woman aged 18 to 35 in good health.

The rearrangement uses TRBV7-9 and TRBJ2-7; possibly TRBD2 for D (7 bases). The CDR3 loop spans 15 amino acids. CDR1 is SEHNR and CDR2 is FQNEAQ in the germline V gene (reference sequence). The V end lost 7 bases, the J end lost 2 bases, and 18 bases lay between the germline ends. The CDR3 region is CASTQGRGKAYEQYF. The CDR3 DNA sequence: TGTGCCAGCACCCAGGGGAGGGGGAAGGCCTACGAGCAGTACTTC.

The rearrangement joins TRBV11-2 to TRBJ1-2, with D possibly matching TRBD1 (6 bases). In germline, CDR1 is SGHAT, CDR2 FQNNGV. With 5 bases removed from V and 0 bases from J, the gap between germline ends came to 22 bases. This CDR3 is 18 amino acids long. The CDR3 nucleotides read TGTGCCAGCAGCACCCCGAGGGGGTACAGGGCCTCTAACTATGGCTACACCTTC. Amino acid sequence: CASSTPRGYRASNYGYTF.

Only a few counts were recorded for this clone. CDR3 sequence reads: CAWSVFATVGTQYF. In DNA, the CDR3 is TGTGCCTGGAGTGTGTTTGCCACGGTTGGGACCCAGTACTTC. The chain joins TRBV30 to TRBJ2-5; D is unresolved. The CDR3 has 14 amino acids. Germline CDR1 is GTSNPN and CDR2 is SVGIG (reference sequence). Trimming cost V 0 bases and J 7 bases, with 15 bases left between them.

The CDR3 nucleotides read TGTGCCTGGAGTGTACAATGGACAGGTGAAGCTTTCTTT. Translating gives CAWSVQWTGEAFF. The rearrangement links TRBV30 to TRBJ1-1; the match to TRBD1 covers 7 bases. Germline trimming cut 0 bases from V and 7 bases from J; bases unmatched to any gene: 5. Germline V gene sequence: CDR1 GTSNPN, CDR2 SVGIG (reference sequence). There are 13 residues in the CDR3.

This clone has only a few counts. Other nucleotide sequences in the sample specify the same CDR3. The V call is TRBV6-6, the J call TRBJ2-7; possibly TRBD2 for D (5 bases). From germline, CDR1 is MNHNY and CDR2 SVGAGI (reference sequence). Trimming removed 0 bases at V and 2 bases at J, with 8 bases between. The CDR3 is 14 amino acids. The CDR3 here is CASSYSTGTYEQYF. The CDR3 bases are TGTGCCAGCAGTTACTCGACGGGGACCTACGAGCAGTACTTC.

The chain links TRBV15 to TRBJ2-1, with TRBD2 identical over 10 bases. The V gene end was trimmed by 0 bases and the J gene end by 8 bases; junction bases not matched to a gene: 10. Germline CDR1 LNHNV, CDR2 YYDKDF (reference sequence). The CDR3 is 17 amino acids. The CDR3 DNA is TGTGCCACCAGCAGAGATCTCCTAGCGGGAGTTAAAGATGAGCAGTTCTTC. It specifies CATSRDLLAGVKDEQFF.

The rearrangement uses TRBV6-5 and TRBJ2-3; D perhaps matches TRBD2 (6 bases). The CDR3 is made up of 15 amino acids. Trimming left V 7 bases short and J 6 bases short, with 20 bases between. The V gene's germline CDR1 is MNHEY and CDR2 SVGAGI. The CDR3 sequence is CASTDRDSEGDTQYF. In DNA, the CDR3 is TGTGCCAGCACCGACCGGGACTCAGAGGGGGATACGCAGTATTTT.

This clone was seen a handful of times. The rearrangement joins TRBV5-4 to TRBJ2-2, with TRBD1 as a possible D gene (5 bases). The V gene's germline CDR1 is SGHNT and CDR2 YYREEE (reference sequence). Trimming removed 6 bases at V and 4 bases at J, with 13 bases between. CDR3 length: 14 residues. As DNA, the CDR3 is TGTGCCAGCACCTATACAGGTCCCACCGGGGAGCTGTTTTTT. The encoded protein is CASTYTGPTGELFF.

The chain joins TRBV6-1 to TRBJ1-1, with 11 bases lining up with TRBD1. The ends lost 5 bases at V and 9 bases at J; junction bases unmatched: 8. Germline V gene data show CDR1 as MNHNS and CDR2 as SASEGT. The CDR3 loop spans 14 amino acids. The CDR3 DNA sequence: TGTGCCAGCAGTACCGGGACAGGGGGGAGACAAGCTTTCTTT. This codes for CASSTGTGGRQAFF.

The chain links TRBV7-9 to TRBJ1-6; tentative D call: TRBD1 (6 bases). Germline lookup yields CDR1 SEHNR and CDR2 FQNEAQ (reference sequence). Trimming pared 1 base from V and 10 bases from J, leaving 14 bases between. This CDR3 has 15 amino acids. DNA for the CDR3: TGTGCCAGCAGCTTAGTCGGGCAGGGGAACTCACCCCTCCACTTT. Translating it yields CASSLVGQGNSPLHF.

The chain is built from TRBV30 and TRBJ2-7, with D hard to call. This CDR3 comprises 13 residues. Germline values: CDR1 GTSNPN, CDR2 SVGIG (reference sequence). V lost 3 bases and J 4 bases, leaving 13 bases between the germline ends. CDR3 sequence: CAWRAFGAYEQYF. The CDR3 DNA reads as TGTGCCTGGAGGGCTTTTGGAGCGTACGAGCAGTACTTC. The full variable domain, with the rest looked up from reference TRBV30 and TRBJ2-7, is SQTIHQWPATLVQPVGSPLSLECTVEGTSNPNLYWYRQAAGRGLQLLFYSVGIGQISSEVPQNLSASRPQDRQFILSSKKLLLSDSGFYLCAWRAFGAYEQYFGPGTRLTVT.

The sample holds a few counts of this clone. The chain employs TRBV20-1 and TRBJ2-1; unclear D gene. This CDR3 comprises 11 residues. Germline loops: CDR1 DFQATT, CDR2 SNEGSKA (reference sequence). V was pared by 2 bases and J by 9 bases, with 8 bases between. CDR3 sequence reads: CSARLPGEQFF. The CDR3 DNA reads as TGCAGTGCTAGACTCCCCGGTGAGCAGTTCTTC.

The V gene is TRBV7-9, the J gene TRBJ2-3; no reliable D call. The length of the CDR3 is 15 residues. Trimming took off 2 bases at V and 3 bases at J, with 12 bases between the two ends. Germline V gene lookup returns CDR1 SEHNR and CDR2 FQNEAQ (reference sequence). The CDR3 sequence is CASSLRSLITDTQYF. In DNA, the CDR3 is TGTGCCAGCAGCTTACGGTCCCTCATTACAGATACGCAGTATTTT.

This chain uses TRBV27 with TRBJ1-3; 10 bases agree with TRBD1. Germline V lookup: CDR1 MNHEY, CDR2 SMNVEV (reference sequence). V lost 5 bases to trimming and J lost 3 bases; unmatched junction nucleotides: 4. The CDR3 is 15 amino acids. The CDR3 coding sequence is TGTGCCAGCAGTCGGGGACAGGGGAATGGAAACACCATATATTTT. This gives the protein CASSRGQGNGNTIYF.

The chain links TRBV4-1 to TRBJ1-4; D not certain. The germline V and J ends were trimmed by 3 bases and 0 bases, with 17 bases remaining between them. The CDR3 has 18 residues. CDR1 is MGHRA and CDR2 is YSYEKL in the germline V gene. The CDR3 loop reads CASSHLAVGFATNEKLFF. The CDR3, as DNA: TGCGCCAGCAGCCATCTGGCGGTTGGATTTGCAACTAATGAAAAACTGTTTTTT.

V gene TRBV5-1 combines with J gene TRBJ2-5; 8 positions match TRBD2. V lost 5 bases to trimming and J lost 5 bases; unmatched junction nucleotides: 5. Germline lookup yields CDR1 SGHRS and CDR2 YFSETQ. This CDR3 is 13 amino acids long. The CDR3 sequence: CASSRTSLETQYF. In DNA, the CDR3 is TGCGCCAGCAGTAGGACTAGCCTGGAGACCCAGTACTTC.

This clone was seen at least ten times. This rearrangement joins TRBV29-1 to TRBJ2-7; D uncertain. The CDR3 contains 12 residues. Germline CDR1 and CDR2: SQVTM and ANQGSEA. The V gene lost 3 bases and the J gene lost 0 bases, with 6 bases spanning the gap. The CDR3 loop is CSVERSSYEQYF. CDR3 nucleotides: TGCAGCGTTGAGCGGAGCTCCTACGAGCAGTACTTC.

This clone was seen a few times. This chain links TRBV9 with TRBJ2-1; maybe TRBD2 (6 bases). V was trimmed by 0 bases and J by 6 bases, leaving 13 bases between them. The germline gives CDR1 SGDLS, CDR2 YYNGEE. CDR3 length equals 15 residues. CDR3 amino acids: CASSVASVVSNEQFF. For the CDR3, the DNA is TGTGCCAGCAGCGTAGCTAGCGTAGTGAGCAATGAGCAGTTCTTC.

This clone appeared a few times. The rearrangement uses TRBV5-1 and TRBJ1-2, with 9 bases aligning to TRBD1. Losses at the gene ends were 4 bases for V and 8 bases for J; bases not matched to a gene: 12. This CDR3 has 15 amino acids. Germline values: CDR1 SGHRS, CDR2 YFSETQ. CDR3 residues: CASSPGQGKEGGYTF. The CDR3 DNA reads TGCGCCAGCAGCCCGGGACAGGGTAAAGAAGGGGGCTACACCTTC.

This clone was counted between two and nine times. Written as DNA, the CDR3 is TGTGCCAGCAGTTCGGACAGGGGGGGTCAGCCCCAGCATTTT. This encodes CASSSDRGGQPQHF. The chain joins TRBV6-5 to TRBJ1-5; 10 positions agree with TRBD1. The CDR3 is made up of 14 amino acids. The junction had 3 bases not matched to a gene; V was cut back by 4 bases and J by 6 bases. Germline-derived CDR1 and CDR2 are MNHEY and SVGAGI.

The chain combines TRBV7-8 with TRBJ2-7, with 8 bases matching TRBD2. J lost 0 bases, V lost 5 bases, and 6 bases had no gene match. The CDR3 has 15 residues. The germline V gene encodes CDR1 SGHVS and CDR2 FQNEAQ. The CDR3, as DNA: TGTGCCAGCAGCCCAATGCGGGGGGACTCCTACGAGCAGTACTTC. Its translation: CASSPMRGDSYEQYF.

V and J are TRBV5-4 and TRBJ2-3, with D hard to call. Looked up from germline, CDR1 is SGHNT and CDR2 is YYREEE (reference sequence). This CDR3 region has 13 residues. V was pared by 3 bases and J by 3 bases, with 8 bases between. The CDR3 nucleotides are TGTGCCAGCAGCTATCCGCGGACAGATACGCAGTATTTT. Protein: CASSYPRTDTQYF. Based on the CDR3 plus reference TRBV5-4 and TRBJ2-3, the full variable domain is ETGVTQSPTHLIKTRGQQVTLRCSSQSGHNTVSWYQQALGQGPQFIFQYYREEENGRGNFPPRFSGLQFPNYSSELNVNALELDDSALYLCASSYPRTDTQYFGPGTRLTVL.

This clone was picked up a small number of times. J is TRBJ2-1 and V is TRBV15; D unresolved. The V gene lost 0 bases and the J gene lost 4 bases, with 7 bases spanning the gap. The CDR3 consists of 14 residues. Germline CDR1 LNHNV, CDR2 YYDKDF (reference sequence). In DNA form, the CDR3 reads TGTGCCACCAGCAGAGATGGTCAGTACAATGAGCAGTTCTTC. It specifies CATSRDGQYNEQFF. Filled out from reference TRBV15 and TRBJ2-1, the complete variable domain reads DAMVIQNPRYQVTQFGKPVTLSCSQTLNHNVMYWYQQKSSQAPKLLFHYYDKDFNNEADTPDNFQSRRPNTSFCFLDIRSPGLGDTAMYLCATSRDGQYNEQFFGPGTRLTVL.

This clone came up a few times. This chain connects TRBV7-2 to TRBJ1-1; 7 nucleotides align to TRBD1. The CDR3 consists of 15 residues. Germline V CDR1 and CDR2: SGHTA, FQGNSA. Trimming cost V 5 bases and J 0 bases; bases outside gene matches: 6. CDR3 residues: CASSAYTGVNTEAFF. The CDR3 nucleotides are TGTGCCAGCAGCGCCTACACAGGGGTGAACACTGAAGCTTTCTTT.

The rearrangement joins TRBV30 to TRBJ1-1; no clear D gene. Germline V CDR1 and CDR2: GTSNPN, SVGIG (reference sequence). Trimming left V 2 bases short and J 0 bases short, with 7 bases between. The CDR3 contains 13 residues. The CDR3 loop reads CAWSLRMNTEAFF. DNA for the CDR3: TGTGCCTGGAGTCTCAGGATGAACACTGAAGCTTTCTTT.

This chain uses TRBV5-1 with TRBJ2-7, with 7 bases aligning to TRBD2. CDR1 and CDR2 (germline): SGHRS, YFSETQ. The CDR3 loop spans 15 amino acids. Trimming cost V 0 bases and J 0 bases; bases outside gene matches: 3. CDR3 sequence (DNA): TGCGCCAGCAGCTTGGCTAGCGGAAGCTCCTACGAGCAGTACTTC. This encodes CASSLASGSSYEQYF.